This T cell receptor beta chain originates from a study of shared clonotypes between healthy human individuals. Notes on the study in general: Generally, naive subsets came out with larger estimated richness than memory subsets. Naive CD4 clonotypes overlapped across a few donors at about 5.2%.

With V trimmed by 5 bases and J by 2 bases, 3 bases remained unmatched. There are 14 residues in the CDR3. CDR1 is MNHEY, CDR2 SMNVEV, per germline (reference sequence). It was at deep level that the assay was run. DNA at about 0.2 ug, 25,000 to 35,000 T cell genomes, went into sorted-subset replicate PCRs. Produced via immunoSEQ multiplex PCR; TCRdb's table is partial and in-frame only. The sample lists 2 million or so clones; about 95% were seen once. For this clone: The antigen is undetermined.

The source of this sequence is a man younger than 35 in good health. V and J are TRBV27 and TRBJ2-5; TRBD1 matches 9 bases. Sequencing was performed on naive CD4+ T cells sorted from blood. Subset given: CD45RA+ positively selected. The CDR3, as DNA: TGTGCCAGCAGTCAACAGGGGGCTCAAGAGACCCAGTACTTC. Translating gives CASSQQGAQETQYF.